The 2 T cell receptor beta chains listed next were all sequenced from one sample in a study of read filtering for tumor transcriptome and immune sequencing. This library used roughly 430 ng RNA and molecular barcoded adaptors spanning alpha/delta and beta/gamma chains. Via MiXCR, TCRdb re-called the reads, giving one row per CDR3 protein. Of around 140,000 distinct CDR3 sequences in the sample, around 13% are singletons; the top ten hold just under 8.5%. The specimen was a population of CD138-negative cells sorted from bone marrow. The receptor set was obtained from a donor over 35 with multiple myeloma.

This clonotype has a count of ten or more. This chain connects TRBV5-6 to TRBJ2-5; possibly TRBD1 for D (6 bases). The ends were cut back, 6 bases at V and 2 bases at J, with 14 bases in the middle. Germline V gene sequence: CDR1 SGHDT, CDR2 YYEEEE. The CDR3 runs 14 residues. DNA for the CDR3: TGTGCCAGCATACGGACAGCTAGACAAGAGACCCAGTACTTC. It translates to CASIRTARQETQYF.

This clonotype was counted only a few times. Compared with germline, one end of the junction differs, possibly owing to a read error. The chain employs TRBV7-9 and TRBJ1-1; no clear D gene. Looked up from germline, CDR1 is SEHNR and CDR2 is FQNEAQ (reference sequence). The CDR3 has 13 residues. CDR3 amino acids: CASSLGPNTEALF. The CDR3 DNA follows: TGTGCCAGCAGCTTAGGTCCGAACACTGAAGCTCTCTTT.